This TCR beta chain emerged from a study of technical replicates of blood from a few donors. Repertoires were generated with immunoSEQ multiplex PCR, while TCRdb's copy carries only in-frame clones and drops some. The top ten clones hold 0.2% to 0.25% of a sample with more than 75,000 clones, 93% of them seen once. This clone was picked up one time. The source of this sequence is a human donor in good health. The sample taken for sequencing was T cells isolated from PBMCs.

CDR3 bases: TGTGCCAGCAGCCAAGACACAGCCTACGAGCAGTACTTC. The encoded protein is CASSQDTAYEQYF. This chain links TRBV7-8 with TRBJ2-7, with unresolved D. The CDR3 sequence is 13 residues long. The V gene lost 5 bases and the J gene lost 2 bases, with 10 bases spanning the gap. From germline, CDR1 is SGHVS and CDR2 FQNEAQ.